This T cell receptor beta chain is from a study of cytomegalovirus exposure and HLA in healthy donors. Study background: Across some 400 genotyped donors, roughly 85% landed in the Caucasian-associated ancestry cluster. Study-level points and caveats: The study recorded 150 to 200 TCR beta chains that were cytomegalovirus-associated.

V shed 3 bases and J 5 bases; nucleotides not matched to a gene: 4. This CDR3 has 14 residues. The V gene's germline CDR1 is KGHSH and CDR2 LQKENI. PCR amplification relied on 60 Vbeta primers (plus 13 Jbeta primers). The repertoire was sequenced with immunoSEQ multiplex PCR; TCRdb's copy has only in-frame clones and lacks some. The table includes about 120,000 clones, roughly 80% detected once. Comments on this clone: Antigen unknown.

The gene calls are TRBV18 and TRBJ2-3; TRBD1 matches at 8 bases. The source of this sequence is a man between 18 and 29 years old in good health and CMV-seropositive. The sample was PBMCs. This chain's CDR3 is CASSPGQEIDTQYF. The CDR3 DNA sequence: TGTGCCAGCTCACCGGGACAGGAAATAGATACGCAGTATTTT.